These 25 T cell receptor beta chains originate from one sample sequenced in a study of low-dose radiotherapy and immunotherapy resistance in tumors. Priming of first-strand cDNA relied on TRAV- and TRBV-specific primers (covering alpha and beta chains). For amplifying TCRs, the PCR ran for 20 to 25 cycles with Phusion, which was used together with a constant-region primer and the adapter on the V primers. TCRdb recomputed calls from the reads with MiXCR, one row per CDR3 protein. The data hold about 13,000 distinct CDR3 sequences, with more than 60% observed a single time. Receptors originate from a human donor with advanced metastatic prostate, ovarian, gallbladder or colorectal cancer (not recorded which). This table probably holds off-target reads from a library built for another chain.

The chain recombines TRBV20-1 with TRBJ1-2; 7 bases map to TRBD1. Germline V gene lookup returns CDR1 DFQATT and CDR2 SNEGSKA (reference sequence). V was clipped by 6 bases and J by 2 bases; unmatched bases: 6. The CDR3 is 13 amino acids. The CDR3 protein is CSAAQGPNYGYTF. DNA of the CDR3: TGCAGTGCGGCACAGGGGCCCAACTATGGCTACACCTTC.

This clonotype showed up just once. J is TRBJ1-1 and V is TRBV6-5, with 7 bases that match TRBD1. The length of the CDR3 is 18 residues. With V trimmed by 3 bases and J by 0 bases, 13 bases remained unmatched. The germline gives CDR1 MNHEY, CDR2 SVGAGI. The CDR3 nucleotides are TGTGCCAGCAGTTATAACATGGGCAGGGGGAGTTTGAACACTGAAGCTTTCTTT. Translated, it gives CASSYNMGRGSLNTEAFF.

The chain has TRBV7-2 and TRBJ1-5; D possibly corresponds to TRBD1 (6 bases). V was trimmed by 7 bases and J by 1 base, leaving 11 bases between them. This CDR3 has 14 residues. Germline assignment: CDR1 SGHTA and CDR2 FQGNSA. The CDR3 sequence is CASTQGSSNQPQHF. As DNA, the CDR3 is TGTGCCAGCACCCAGGGGTCGAGCAATCAGCCCCAGCATTTT.

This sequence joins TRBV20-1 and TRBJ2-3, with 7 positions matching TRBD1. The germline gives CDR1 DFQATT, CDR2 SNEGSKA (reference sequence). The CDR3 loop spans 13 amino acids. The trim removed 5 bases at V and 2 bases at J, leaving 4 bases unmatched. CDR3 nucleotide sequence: TGCAGTGCTGAACAGGGGAACACAGATACGCAGTATTTT. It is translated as CSAEQGNTDTQYF.

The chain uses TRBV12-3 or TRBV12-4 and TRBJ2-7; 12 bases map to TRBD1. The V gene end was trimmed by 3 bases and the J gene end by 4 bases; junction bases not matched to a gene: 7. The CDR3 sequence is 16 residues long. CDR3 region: CASSLGVGQGAYEQYF. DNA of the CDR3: TGTGCCAGCAGTTTGGGAGTGGGACAGGGGGCTTACGAGCAGTACTTC.

The CDR3 sequence is CASSLDRAGDEQFF. DNA for the CDR3: TGTGCCAGCAGCCTTGACAGGGCAGGGGATGAGCAGTTCTTC. V and J are TRBV5-4 and TRBJ2-1; 7 bases agree with TRBD1. The CDR3 sequence is 14 residues long. V lost 4 bases and J lost 8; bases outside the gene matches: 9. Germline V gene data show CDR1 as SGHNT and CDR2 as YYREEE (reference sequence).

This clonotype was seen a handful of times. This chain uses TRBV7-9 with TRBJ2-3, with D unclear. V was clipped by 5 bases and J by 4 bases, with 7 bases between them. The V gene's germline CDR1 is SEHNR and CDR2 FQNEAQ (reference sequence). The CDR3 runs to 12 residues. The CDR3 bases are TGTGCCAGCAGCCCCCGGGCAGATACGCAGTATTTT. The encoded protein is CASSPRADTQYF.

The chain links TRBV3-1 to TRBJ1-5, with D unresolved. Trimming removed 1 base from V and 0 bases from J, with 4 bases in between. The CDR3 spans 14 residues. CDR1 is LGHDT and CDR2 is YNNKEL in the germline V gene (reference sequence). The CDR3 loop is CASSQGDSNQPQHF. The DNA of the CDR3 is TGTGCCAGCAGCCAAGGGGATAGCAATCAGCCCCAGCATTTT.

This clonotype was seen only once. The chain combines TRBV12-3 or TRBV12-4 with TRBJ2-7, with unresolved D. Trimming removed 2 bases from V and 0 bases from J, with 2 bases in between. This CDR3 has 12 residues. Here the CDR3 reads CASSLFSYEQYF. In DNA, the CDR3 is TGTGCCAGCAGTTTATTCTCCTACGAGCAGTACTTC.

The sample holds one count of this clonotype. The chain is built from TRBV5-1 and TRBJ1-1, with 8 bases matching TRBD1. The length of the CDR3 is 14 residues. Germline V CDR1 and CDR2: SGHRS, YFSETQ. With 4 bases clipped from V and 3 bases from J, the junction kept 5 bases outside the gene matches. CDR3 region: CASSRTGLDTEAFF. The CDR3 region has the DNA TGCGCCAGCAGCAGGACAGGGCTAGACACTGAAGCTTTCTTT. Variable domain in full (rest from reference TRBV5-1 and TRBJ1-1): KAGVTQTPRYLIKTRGQQVTLSCSPISGHRSVSWYQQTPGQGLQFLFEYFSETQRNKGNFPGRFSGRQFSNSRSEMNVSTLELGDSALYLCASSRTGLDTEAFFGQGTRLTVV.

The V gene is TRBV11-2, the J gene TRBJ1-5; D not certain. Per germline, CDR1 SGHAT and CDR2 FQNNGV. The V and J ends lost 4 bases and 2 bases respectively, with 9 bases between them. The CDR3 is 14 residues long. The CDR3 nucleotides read TGTGCCAGCAGCTCAGTGGAGCGCAATCAGCCCCAGCATTTT. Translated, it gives CASSSVERNQPQHF. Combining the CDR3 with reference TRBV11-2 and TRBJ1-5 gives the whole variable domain EAGVAQSPRYKIIEKRQSVAFWCNPISGHATLYWYQQILGQGPKLLIQFQNNGVVDDSQLPKDRFSAERLKGVDSTLKIQPAKLEDSAVYLCASSSVERNQPQHFGDGTRLSIL.

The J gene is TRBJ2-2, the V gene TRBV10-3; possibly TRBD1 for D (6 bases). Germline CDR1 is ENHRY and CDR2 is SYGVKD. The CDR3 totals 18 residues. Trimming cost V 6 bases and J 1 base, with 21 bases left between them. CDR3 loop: CAISGDQDSYLNTGELFF. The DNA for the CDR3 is TGTGCCATCAGCGGGGATCAGGACAGTTATCTGAACACCGGGGAGCTGTTTTTT.

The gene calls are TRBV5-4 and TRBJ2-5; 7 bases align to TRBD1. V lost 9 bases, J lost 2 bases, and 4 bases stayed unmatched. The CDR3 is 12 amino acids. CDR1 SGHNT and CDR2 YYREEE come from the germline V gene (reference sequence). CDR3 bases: TGTGCCACCCTGGACAGGCAAGAGACCCAGTACTTC. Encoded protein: CATLDRQETQYF.

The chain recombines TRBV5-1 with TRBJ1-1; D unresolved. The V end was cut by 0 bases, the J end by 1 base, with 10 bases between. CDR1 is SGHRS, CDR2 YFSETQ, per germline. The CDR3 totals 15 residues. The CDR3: CASSLGPAGNTEAFF. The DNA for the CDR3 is TGCGCCAGCAGCTTGGGGCCCGCAGGGAACACTGAAGCTTTCTTT. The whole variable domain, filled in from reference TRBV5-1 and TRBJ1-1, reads KAGVTQTPRYLIKTRGQQVTLSCSPISGHRSVSWYQQTPGQGLQFLFEYFSETQRNKGNFPGRFSGRQFSNSRSEMNVSTLELGDSALYLCASSLGPAGNTEAFFGQGTRLTVV.

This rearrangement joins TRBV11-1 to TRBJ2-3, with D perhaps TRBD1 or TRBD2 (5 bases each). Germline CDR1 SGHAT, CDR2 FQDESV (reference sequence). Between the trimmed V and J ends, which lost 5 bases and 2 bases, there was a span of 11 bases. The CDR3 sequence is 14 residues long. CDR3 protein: CASSPWDHTDTQYF. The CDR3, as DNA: TGTGCCAGCAGCCCATGGGACCACACAGATACGCAGTATTTT.

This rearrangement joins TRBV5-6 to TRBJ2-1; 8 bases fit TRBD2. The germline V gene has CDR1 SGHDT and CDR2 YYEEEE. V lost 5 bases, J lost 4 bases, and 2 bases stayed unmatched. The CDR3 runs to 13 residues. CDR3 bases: TGTGCCAGCAGGCGGGGGGTATACAATGAGCAGTTCTTC. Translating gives CASRRGVYNEQFF.

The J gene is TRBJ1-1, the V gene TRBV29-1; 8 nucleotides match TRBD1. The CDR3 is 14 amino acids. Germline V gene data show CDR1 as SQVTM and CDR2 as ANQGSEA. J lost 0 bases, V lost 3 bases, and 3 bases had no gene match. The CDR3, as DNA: TGCAGCGTTGACCGACAGGGGATGAACACTGAAGCTTTCTTT. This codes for CSVDRQGMNTEAFF.

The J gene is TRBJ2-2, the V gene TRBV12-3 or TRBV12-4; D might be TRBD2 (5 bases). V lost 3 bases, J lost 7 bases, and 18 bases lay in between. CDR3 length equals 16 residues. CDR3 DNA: TGTGCCAGCAGTTTGACTACCCCGCTGATTAACGGGGAGCTGTTTTTT. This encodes CASSLTTPLINGELFF.

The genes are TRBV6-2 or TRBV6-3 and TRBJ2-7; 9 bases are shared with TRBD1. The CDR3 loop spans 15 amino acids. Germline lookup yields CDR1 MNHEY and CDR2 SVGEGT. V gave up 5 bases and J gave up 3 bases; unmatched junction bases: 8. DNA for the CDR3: TGTGCCAGCAGTCCCCGCCGGGACAGGGTCTACGAGCAGTACTTC. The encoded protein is CASSPRRDRVYEQYF.

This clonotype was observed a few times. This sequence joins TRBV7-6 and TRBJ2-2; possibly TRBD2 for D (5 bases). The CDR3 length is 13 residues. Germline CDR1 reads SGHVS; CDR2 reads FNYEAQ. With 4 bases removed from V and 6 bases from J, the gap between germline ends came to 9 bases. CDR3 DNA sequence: TGTGCCAGCAGCTCACCCGGGGCCGGGGAGCTGTTTTTT. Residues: CASSSPGAGELFF.

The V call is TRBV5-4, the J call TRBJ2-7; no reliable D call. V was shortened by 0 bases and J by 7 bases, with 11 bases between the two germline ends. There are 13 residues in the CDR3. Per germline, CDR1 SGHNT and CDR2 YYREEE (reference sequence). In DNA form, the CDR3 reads TGTGCCAGCAGCTTGGCACTCTCGAGTGAGCAGTACTTC. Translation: CASSLALSSEQYF.

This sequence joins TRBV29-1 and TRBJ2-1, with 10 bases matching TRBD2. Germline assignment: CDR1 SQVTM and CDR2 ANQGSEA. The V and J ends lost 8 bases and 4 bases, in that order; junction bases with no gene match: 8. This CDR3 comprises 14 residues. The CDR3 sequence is CSPRIAGGYNEQFF. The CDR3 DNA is TGCAGCCCCAGGATAGCGGGGGGTTACAATGAGCAGTTCTTC.

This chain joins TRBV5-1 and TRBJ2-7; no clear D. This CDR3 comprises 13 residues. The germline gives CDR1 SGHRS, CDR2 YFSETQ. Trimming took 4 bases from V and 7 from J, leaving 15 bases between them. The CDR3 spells CASSPQGSGEQYF. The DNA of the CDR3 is TGCGCCAGCAGCCCCCAAGGGTCGGGTGAGCAGTACTTC. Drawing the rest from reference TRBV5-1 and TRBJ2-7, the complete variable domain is KAGVTQTPRYLIKTRGQQVTLSCSPISGHRSVSWYQQTPGQGLQFLFEYFSETQRNKGNFPGRFSGRQFSNSRSEMNVSTLELGDSALYLCASSPQGSGEQYFGPGTRLTVT.

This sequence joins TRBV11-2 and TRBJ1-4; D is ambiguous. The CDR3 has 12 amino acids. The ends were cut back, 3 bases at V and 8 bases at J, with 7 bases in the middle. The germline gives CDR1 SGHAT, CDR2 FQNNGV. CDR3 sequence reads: CASSFGTEKLFF. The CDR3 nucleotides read TGTGCCAGCAGCTTCGGAACCGAAAAACTGTTTTTT.

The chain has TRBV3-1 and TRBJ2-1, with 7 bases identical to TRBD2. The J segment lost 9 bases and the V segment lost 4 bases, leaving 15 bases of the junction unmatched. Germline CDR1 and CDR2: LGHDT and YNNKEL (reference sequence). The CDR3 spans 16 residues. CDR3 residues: CASSPRLAGLVAEQFF. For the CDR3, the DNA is TGTGCCAGCAGCCCACGACTAGCCGGTCTGGTCGCTGAGCAGTTCTTC.